The 15 T cell receptor beta chains reported below all come from one sample, sequenced in a study of T-cell memory formation after mild COVID-19. TCRdb reprocessed the 5' RACE reads with MiXCR, giving one entry per CDR3 protein. The table has just under 150,000 distinct CDR3 sequences, about 5.5% seen once. The material sequenced was PBMCs or a T cell subset sorted from them (not recorded which). These receptors originate from an adult woman who had mild COVID-19 (a few samples of this study predate the infection). Cell type and time point are not known.

This clonotype came up many times. The CDR3 nucleotides read TGCGCCAGCAGCCGACAGGGGATTGGGACTAATGAAAAACTGTTTTTT. Protein product: CASSRQGIGTNEKLFF. The rearrangement uses TRBV5-1 and TRBJ1-4, with TRBD1 identical over 8 bases. The germline V gene has CDR1 SGHRS and CDR2 YFSETQ. V gave up 4 bases and J gave up 2 bases; unmatched junction bases: 7. The length of the CDR3 is 16 residues.

This CDR3 reads CASSQGAYRWEQPQHF. CDR3 DNA: TGCGCCAGCAGCCAAGGAGCTTACCGTTGGGAGCAGCCCCAGCATTTT. The J gene is TRBJ1-5, the V gene TRBV4-1; no clear D gene. The CDR3 totals 16 residues. Trimming stripped 1 base from V and 7 bases from J, with 17 bases between. Germline-derived CDR1 and CDR2 are MGHRA and YSYEKL.

This clonotype was counted at least ten times. The chain carries TRBV12-3 or TRBV12-4 and TRBJ2-1; 10 positions agree with TRBD2. The CDR3 extends over 13 amino acids. The ends lost 8 bases at V and 3 bases at J; junction bases unmatched: 1. The CDR3 DNA reads TGTGCCAGCTGGACTAGCGGCTACAATGAGCAGTTCTTC. Its protein product is CASWTSGYNEQFF.

This clonotype was picked up many times. J is TRBJ1-2 and V is TRBV7-2; unclear D gene. Per the germline V gene, CDR1 is SGHTA and CDR2 is FQGNSA. Trimming removed 5 bases at V and 2 bases at J, with 21 bases between. The CDR3 loop spans 17 amino acids. CDR3 DNA: TGTGCCAGCAGCCCGGGGTTACGACAATACATAAACTATGGCTACACCTTC. Translated: CASSPGLRQYINYGYTF.

This clonotype was recorded at least ten times. The chain employs TRBV5-1 and TRBJ2-7; 10 nucleotides align to TRBD1. Trimming at V came to 3 bases and at J to 6 bases, leaving 3 bases not matched to a gene. Germline CDR1 is SGHRS and CDR2 is YFSETQ. CDR3 length: 13 residues. The CDR3, as DNA: TGCGCCAGCAGCTCCGACAGGGGGCTCGAGCAGTACTTC. Translated: CASSSDRGLEQYF.

This clonotype was picked up many times. V is TRBV7-9 and J is TRBJ1-4; tentatively, D is TRBD1 (5 bases). Trimming left V 5 bases short and J 0 bases short, with 10 bases between. This CDR3 contains 15 residues. Looked up from germline, CDR1 is SEHNR and CDR2 is FQNEAQ (reference sequence). The CDR3 here is CASSIRQTTNEKLFF. Written as DNA, the CDR3 is TGTGCCAGCAGCATCCGACAGACAACTAATGAAAAACTGTTTTTT.

This clonotype was recorded at least ten times. This chain connects TRBV7-2 to TRBJ2-3; 15 bases fit TRBD2. With 1 base clipped from V and 1 base from J, the junction kept 3 bases outside the gene matches. The CDR3 is 18 amino acids. Germline-derived CDR1 and CDR2 are SGHTA and FQGNSA. The CDR3 region has the DNA TGTGCCAGCAGCTTAGTGGGACTAGCGGGAGGACGCACAGATACGCAGTATTTT. Translated: CASSLVGLAGGRTDTQYF.

The genes are TRBV24-1 and TRBJ2-7, with D maybe TRBD1 (5 bases). Trimming shortened V by 5 bases and J by 4 bases, and 8 bases separated the two germline ends. Germline CDR1 is KGHDR and CDR2 is SFDVKD. The CDR3 is 12 residues long. CDR3 sequence reads: CATSGQGYEQYF. The DNA of the CDR3 is TGTGCCACCAGTGGGCAGGGTTACGAGCAGTACTTC.

This clonotype was seen repeatedly, ten times or more. The genes are TRBV30 and TRBJ1-1, with D perhaps matching TRBD1 (6 bases). Germline lookup yields CDR1 GTSNPN and CDR2 SVGIG (reference sequence). The CDR3 runs to 15 residues. V shed 0 bases and J shed 2 bases, with 13 bases lying between them. CDR3 coding DNA: TGTGCCTGGAGTGTCTTGGGGGCGGGAAACACTGAAGCTTTCTTT. It yields the protein CAWSVLGAGNTEAFF.

Only a few counts were recorded for this clonotype. The V gene is TRBV20-1, the J gene TRBJ1-2, with D possibly being TRBD1 (6 bases). CDR3 size: 14 residues. Trimming took 5 bases from V and 8 from J, leaving 21 bases between them. CDR1 is DFQATT, CDR2 SNEGSKA, per germline (reference sequence). For the CDR3, the DNA is TGCAGTGCTCAAAACGGGCGGGTCGGGGGCGGCTACACCTTC. Protein sequence: CSAQNGRVGGGYTF.

This clonotype was counted at least ten times. The chain recombines TRBV29-1 with TRBJ1-2, with a weak D call TRBD1 (6 bases). Between the trimmed V and J ends, which lost 7 bases and 3 bases, there was a span of 12 bases. CDR1 SQVTM and CDR2 ANQGSEA come from the germline V gene. The CDR3 spans 12 residues. The CDR3 region is CSATGHYYGYTF. CDR3 nucleotides: TGCAGCGCCACGGGACACTACTATGGCTACACCTTC.

This clonotype was seen repeatedly, ten times or more. The V and J genes are TRBV5-1 and TRBJ1-1; D is ambiguous. Germline V gene sequence: CDR1 SGHRS, CDR2 YFSETQ. The CDR3 is 14 amino acids. V shed 1 base and J shed 1 base, with 8 bases lying between them. The CDR3 DNA reads TGCGCCAGCAGCTTGAAATCAACGAACACTGAAGCTTTCTTT. Encoded protein: CASSLKSTNTEAFF. Filled out from reference TRBV5-1 and TRBJ1-1, the complete variable domain reads KAGVTQTPRYLIKTRGQQVTLSCSPISGHRSVSWYQQTPGQGLQFLFEYFSETQRNKGNFPGRFSGRQFSNSRSEMNVSTLELGDSALYLCASSLKSTNTEAFFGQGTRLTVV.

The CDR3 here is CASSYDLEEQHF. CDR3 sequence (DNA): TGTGCCAGCAGTTACGATTTGGAGGAACAGCATTTT. This rearrangement joins TRBV6-2 or TRBV6-3 to TRBJ1-5, with no clear D. Germline CDR1 is MNHEY and CDR2 is SVGEGT. This CDR3 has 12 residues. V was clipped by 2 bases and J by 13 bases, with 12 bases between them.

This clonotype was seen a handful of times. The gene calls are TRBV5-1 and TRBJ2-1, with a tentative D call TRBD2 (6 bases). CDR1 is SGHRS, CDR2 YFSETQ, per germline. V shed 0 bases and J shed 6 bases, with 13 bases lying between them. CDR3 length equals 15 residues. In nucleotides, the CDR3 is TGCGCCAGCAGCTTGGAACTAGCAAGCTCCAATGAGCAGTTCTTC. The encoded protein is CASSLELASSNEQFF.

With regard to this clonotype: Given a much more abundant clone one base away, this may be a read error. The V and J genes are TRBV20-1 and TRBJ2-7, with unresolved D. This CDR3 is 13 amino acids long. Trimming left V 5 bases short and J 0 bases short, with 11 bases between. CDR1 DFQATT and CDR2 SNEGSKA come from the germline V gene (reference sequence). CDR3 region: CSAPTASSYEQYF. CDR3 DNA: TGCAGTGCTCCAACGGCGTCCTCCTACGAGCAGTACTTC.